This T cell receptor beta chain was captured in a study of blood T cell repertoires in COVID-19. TCRdb keeps only in-frame clones here, not all; method: immunoSEQ multiplex PCR. The profile shows 25,000 or so clones, 75% to 90% of them singletons. CDR1 is KGHDR and CDR2 is SFDVKD in the germline V gene. V lost 9 bases and J 2 bases, leaving 16 bases between the germline ends. This CDR3 has 15 amino acids. This chain links TRBV24-1 with TRBJ1-5, with D perhaps TRBD1 (6 bases). The origin of this receptor is a human donor in a cohort sampled during active COVID-19. The sequenced sample was peripheral blood. The CDR3, as DNA: TGTGCCACCCAAAACGGGGGGCAGGGCAATCAGCCCCAGCATTTT. Amino acids: CATQNGGQGNQPQHF.